The sequence of this T cell receptor (beta chain) was determined in a study of T-cell memory formation after mild COVID-19. The study's findings and limits: CD4/CD8 balance characterized clones contracting day 15 to 85, and CD4+ skew characterized later expanders. The study detected some responding clones in pre-infection memory, suggesting cross-reactive memory joined.

TCRalpha and TCRbeta libraries used 5'RACE with constant-segment primers and UMIs. MiXCR was run by TCRdb on the 5' RACE reads, yielding one entry per CDR3 protein. The table records roughly 510,000 distinct CDR3 sequences, approximately 15% of them present only once. Worth noting for this clonotype: Its antigen is not known.

Sequenced material: PBMCs or a T cell subset sorted from them (not recorded which). The TCR originated in an adult woman who had mild COVID-19 (a few samples of this study predate the infection). Cell type and time point are not known.

DNA of the CDR3: TGCGCCAGCAGCCTGGATGGCGGGTTGGGGGCAGGCTATGGCTACACCTTC. Translated: CASSLDGGLGAGYGYTF. The V call is TRBV4-1, the J call TRBJ1-2, with D tentatively TRBD1 (6 bases). V was clipped by 4 bases and J by 4 bases, with 22 bases between them. The CDR3 is 17 residues long. In germline, CDR1 is MGHRA, CDR2 YSYEKL.